The next 4 T cell receptor beta chains were all read from a single sample in a study of cytomegalovirus exposure and HLA in healthy donors. PCR involved 60 Vbeta and 13 Jbeta primers. Sequencing used immunoSEQ multiplex PCR; TCRdb keeps in-frame clones, though not all of them. The sample contains approximately 110,000 clones, about 13% of which appear only once. The specimen was PBMCs. These receptors were collected from a man aged 40-55 years in good health and CMV-seropositive.

The rearrangement joins TRBV7-2 to TRBJ1-2, with no clear D. There are 14 residues in the CDR3. Trimming took 7 bases from V and 5 from J, leaving 17 bases between them. Germline lookup yields CDR1 SGHTA and CDR2 FQGNSA. CDR3: CASNLGSLEYGYTF. CDR3 nucleotides: TGTGCCAGCAATTTGGGCTCACTCGAGTATGGCTACACCTTC. The variable domain in full, with the rest retrieved from reference TRBV7-2 and TRBJ1-2, is GAGVSQSPSNKVTEKGKDVELRCDPISGHTALYWYRQSLGQGLEFLIYFQGNSAPDKSGLPSDRFSAERTGGSVSTLTIQRTQQEDSAVYLCASNLGSLEYGYTFGSGTRLTVV.

This clone was seen a few times. The rearrangement links TRBV7-9 to TRBJ2-7; 14 bases are shared with TRBD2. The CDR3 sequence is 17 residues long. Germline V gene sequence: CDR1 SEHNR, CDR2 FQNEAQ (reference sequence). V lost 4 bases to trimming and J lost 6 bases; unmatched junction nucleotides: 11. This chain's CDR3 is CASSSGLAGVGYLEQYF. DNA of the CDR3: TGTGCCAGCAGCTCGGGACTAGCGGGAGTTGGTTATCTCGAGCAGTACTTC.

This clone came up a few times. The chain combines TRBV11-2 with TRBJ1-2; TRBD1 agrees at 7 bases. Trimming took 4 bases from V and 2 from J; bases not matched to a gene: 4. Germline V gene data show CDR1 as SGHAT and CDR2 as FQNNGV. The CDR3 is 14 amino acids. The CDR3 bases are TGTGCCAGCAGCTCGTTACAGGGGAACTATGGCTACACCTTC. Its protein product is CASSSLQGNYGYTF.

V usage is TRBV13 and J usage is TRBJ2-3, with 12 bases fitting TRBD2. There are 16 residues in the CDR3. The V gene's germline CDR1 is PRHDT and CDR2 FYEKMQ (reference sequence). Germline trimming cut 6 bases from V and 6 bases from J; bases unmatched to any gene: 10. The CDR3: CASRIGLAGRLDTQYF. DNA of the CDR3: TGTGCCAGCAGAATAGGACTAGCGGGAAGGTTGGATACGCAGTATTTT.